A single T cell receptor (beta chain) is shown here with its context. CD4+ cells expanded for 15 days were restimulated 24 h with allogeneic-DPB1 HeLa cells. Retrovirally transduced HeLa cells with HLA-DPA1/DPB1, HLA-DM, invariant chain and CD80 served as stimulators. This sample was included in a study of T cell repertoires and HLA-DP antigens. Germline V gives CDR1 SGHNT, CDR2 YYREEE (reference sequence). CDR3 length: 17 amino acids. Trimming took 3 bases from V and 0 from J, leaving 13 bases between them. The method was immunoSEQ multiplex PCR; TCRdb's version includes in-frame clones alone and lacks a portion of them. Of under 2,000 clones listed, more than 75% are singletons.

Sequences were obtained from CD137- CD4+ T cells from cultured PBMCs. The TCR comes from a man aged 45-65 years in good health and CMV-seronegative. V is TRBV5-4 and J is TRBJ2-6; the D gene is possibly TRBD2 (7 bases). CDR3 in DNA: TGTGCCAGCAGCTGGGGGGGCCGCCGCTCTGGGGCCAACGTCCTGACTTTC. Protein: CASSWGGRRSGANVLTF. Full variable domain (remainder filled in from reference TRBV5-4 and TRBJ2-6): ETGVTQSPTHLIKTRGQQVTLRCSSQSGHNTVSWYQQALGQGPQFIFQYYREEENGRGNFPPRFSGLQFPNYSSELNVNALELDDSALYLCASSWGGRRSGANVLTFGAGSRLTVL.